This T cell receptor beta chain was captured in a study of tumor-infiltrating lymphocytes in primary liver carcinoma. Overall study findings and caveats: Tumor top-250-clone fractions significantly exceeded those of blood (p = 0.039).

The template, approximately 500 ng total RNA, yielded TCR beta cDNA made with a constant-region primer. Construction of TCR beta libraries relied on three successive nested multiplex PCR rounds employing slightly modified ARM-PCR. Two initial PCR rounds of approximately 10 cycles each paired TRBV1-TRBV30 forward primers with a C-beta reverse primer. Via MiXCR, TCRdb re-called the multiplex PCR reads, giving one row per CDR3 protein. The sample contains just over 300,000 distinct CDR3 sequences, roughly three fifths of which appear only once. With regard to this clonotype: What it binds is not known. One base away lies a much larger clone, so this may be a sequencing read error.

Germline DNA was extracted alongside blood RNA, which was obtained from unsorted whole blood. The germline V gene encodes CDR1 SGHDT and CDR2 YYEEEE. CDR3 length equals 16 residues. Trimming cost V 6 bases and J 0 bases, with 17 bases left between them. The source of this sequence is a woman aged 30 to 39 with primary liver carcinoma and hepatitis B virus infection. Sequencing input: peripheral blood. The rearrangement joins TRBV5-6 to TRBJ2-3; maybe TRBD1 (6 bases). CDR3 DNA: TGTGCCAGCAACACCTCAGGACAGACTAGCACAGATACGCAGTATTTT. It translates to CASNTSGQTSTDTQYF.